The clone carrying this T cell receptor beta chain was counted between two and nine times. Its antigen is not identified. These data belong to a study of regulatory T cells in long-lasting Graves disease. Study-level information: Over 5 years on antithyroid drugs plus positive TSH receptor antibodies marked Graves' disease as persistent.

Sample time point: persistent/refractory GD, antithyroid drugs over 5 years with positive TRAb. Preparation of the TCR library used RNA extracted from PBMCs. Study results and limitations: Lower TCR diversity characterized persistent Graves' patients relative to newly diagnosed patients.

In building TCR beta libraries, iRepertoire HTBI primers were used together with Arm-PCR of CDR3 regions. TCRdb reprocessed the multiplex PCR reads via MiXCR and lists one record per CDR3 protein. Of 400,000 to 500,000 distinct CDR3 sequences in the sample, 21% were seen once. The receptor was derived from a female donor with Graves disease. Sequencing used peripheral blood mononuclear cells (PBMCs), obtained when the disease was refractory, from a patient treated with antithyroid drugs.

CDR3 bases: TGTGCCAGCGCGGGCACCTACAATGAGCAGTTCTTC. It is translated as CASAGTYNEQFF. The rearrangement links TRBV5-8 to TRBJ2-1, with D possibly matching TRBD2 (5 bases). Germline V CDR1 and CDR2: SGHTS, YDEGEE. Trimming removed 7 bases at V and 2 bases at J, with 7 bases between. CDR3 length equals 12 residues.